This is a list of T cell receptor beta chains from one sample in a study of tumor-infiltrating lymphocytes in primary liver carcinoma. Using its own MiXCR run on the multiplex PCR reads, TCRdb lists one record per CDR3 protein. The data show about 60,000 distinct CDR3 sequences, over 60% seen once. Sequencing was performed on liver tumor tissue from sampling region 4. The receptors were gathered from a man aged 35 to 55 with primary liver carcinoma and hepatitis B virus infection. Both conserved end residues are part of each CDR3. Fields, in order: CDR3 protein, CDR3 DNA, D gene, clone size, V gene, J gene. D genes are given only for firm matches. Some rows have no size entry. The others give once, few or many, or a class for an expanded clone.

CDR3aa: CASSTVTSGAYNEQFF
CDR3nt: TGCGCCAGCAGTACCGTGACTAGCGGAGCGTACAATGAGCAGTTCTTC
d_gene: TRBD2
abundance: many
v_gene: TRBV10-1
j_gene: TRBJ2-1

CDR3aa: CVSSYFGQLNTEAFF
CDR3nt: TGTGTCAGCAGTTACTTCGGACAGCTGAATACTGAAGCTTTCTTT
d_gene: NA
abundance: NA
v_gene: TRBV6-5
j_gene: TRBJ1-1

CDR3aa: CASSFFDRRGTQYF
CDR3nt: TGTGCCAGCAGTTTCTTTGACAGGCGCGGGACCCAGTACTTC
d_gene: NA
abundance: medium-sized
v_gene: TRBV28
j_gene: TRBJ2-5

CDR3aa: CASSPQREGWGERFF
CDR3nt: TGTGCCAGCAGCCCCCAGCGGGAGGGATGGGGTGAGCGGTTCTTC
d_gene: TRBD2
abundance: many
v_gene: TRBV11-2
j_gene: TRBJ2-1

CDR3aa: CTSSPQRTGELFF
CDR3nt: TGCACCAGCAGTCCCCAACGCACCGGGGAGCTGTTTTTT
d_gene: NA
abundance: few
v_gene: TRBV4-3
j_gene: TRBJ2-2

CDR3aa: CASSLDFAGELFF
CDR3nt: TGTGCCAGCAGTCTAGACTTTGCAGGGGAGCTGTTTTTT
d_gene: NA
abundance: NA
v_gene: TRBV12-3/TRBV12-4
j_gene: TRBJ2-2

CDR3aa: CATSVAGASGRRRNEQFF
CDR3nt: TGTGCCACCAGTGTAGCAGGGGCTAGCGGGAGGCGCCGCAATGAGCAGTTCTTC
d_gene: TRBD2
abundance: NA
v_gene: TRBV24-1
j_gene: TRBJ2-1

CDR3aa: CTSSRGENYGYTF
CDR3nt: TGTACCAGCAGTCGAGGCGAGAACTATGGCTACACCTTC
d_gene: NA
abundance: NA
v_gene: TRBV5-4
j_gene: TRBJ1-2

CDR3aa: CASTRDRAYEQYF
CDR3nt: TGTGCCAGCACCAGGGACAGGGCATACGAGCAGTACTTC
d_gene: TRBD1
abundance: NA
v_gene: TRBV2
j_gene: TRBJ2-7

CDR3aa: CSVVGLVNEQYF
CDR3nt: TGCAGCGTTGTCGGTTTAGTCAATGAGCAGTACTTC
d_gene: NA
abundance: NA
v_gene: TRBV29-1
j_gene: TRBJ2-7

CDR3aa: CASSPPTERYNEQFF
CDR3nt: TGTGCCAGCAGTCCTCCGACAGAGAGATACAATGAGCAGTTCTTC
d_gene: NA
abundance: many
v_gene: TRBV28
j_gene: TRBJ2-1

CDR3aa: CASSLGGLMYTSDTQYF
CDR3nt: TGTGCCAGCAGCTTAGGGGGACTAATGTACACGTCAGATACGCAGTATTTT
d_gene: TRBD2
abundance: NA
v_gene: TRBV11-2
j_gene: TRBJ2-3

CDR3aa: CASSQAPGRMNTEAFF
CDR3nt: TGCGCCAGCAGCCAGGCACCGGGACGGATGAACACTGAAGCTTTCTTT
d_gene: NA
abundance: NA
v_gene: TRBV4-3
j_gene: TRBJ1-1

CDR3aa: CAISRGGAGVFTEAFF
CDR3nt: TGTGCTATCAGCCGAGGTGGGGCAGGGGTCTTCACTGAAGCTTTCTTT
d_gene: NA
abundance: NA
v_gene: TRBV11-2
j_gene: TRBJ1-1

CDR3aa: CANSENSKETQYF
CDR3nt: TGCGCCAACAGTGAGAACAGTAAAGAGACCCAGTACTTC
d_gene: NA
abundance: NA
v_gene: TRBV10-1
j_gene: TRBJ2-5

CDR3aa: CASSQAKDNYGYTF
CDR3nt: TGTGCCAGCAGCCAAGCAAAGGATAACTATGGCTACACCTTC
d_gene: NA
abundance: many
v_gene: TRBV4-2
j_gene: TRBJ1-2

CDR3aa: CVSSLEFHQETQYF
CDR3nt: TGCGTCAGCAGCTTGGAGTTCCATCAAGAGACCCAGTACTTC
d_gene: NA
abundance: many
v_gene: TRBV5-1
j_gene: TRBJ2-5

CDR3aa: CASTGVAGGRTDTQYF
CDR3nt: TGTGCCAGTACTGGAGTAGCGGGAGGGAGGACAGATACGCAGTATTTT
d_gene: TRBD2
abundance: NA
v_gene: TRBV6-1
j_gene: TRBJ2-3

CDR3aa: CASSYSRDGDIRNQPQHF
CDR3nt: TGTGCCAGCAGTTACTCCCGGGACGGTGATATAAGGAATCAGCCCCAGCATTTT
d_gene: NA
abundance: few
v_gene: TRBV6-2/TRBV6-3
j_gene: TRBJ1-5

CDR3aa: CASAPGQNNEKLFF
CDR3nt: TGTGCCAGTGCCCCGGGACAGAATAATGAAAAACTGTTTTTT
d_gene: TRBD1
abundance: NA
v_gene: TRBV19
j_gene: TRBJ1-4

CDR3aa: CTNSKYTDTQYF
CDR3nt: TGTACCAACAGCAAATACACAGATACGCAGTATTTT
d_gene: NA
abundance: NA
v_gene: TRBV11-2
j_gene: TRBJ2-3

CDR3aa: CAISEALLEQYF
CDR3nt: TGTGCCATCAGTGAAGCCTTGTTAGAGCAGTACTTC
d_gene: NA
abundance: NA
v_gene: TRBV10-3
j_gene: TRBJ2-7

CDR3aa: CASSEVGRFSGNTLYF
CDR3nt: TGTGCCAGCAGTGAAGTAGGGAGGTTCTCTGGAAATACCTTATATTTT
d_gene: NA
abundance: NA
v_gene: TRBV6-1
j_gene: TRBJ1-3

CDR3aa: CASSELPSNRLTNEKLFF
CDR3nt: TGTGCCAGCAGTGAGCTACCATCGAACAGGCTAACTAATGAAAAACTGTTTTTT
d_gene: NA
abundance: NA
v_gene: TRBV6-1
j_gene: TRBJ1-4

CDR3aa: CACRGQGRRSYGYTF
CDR3nt: TGTGCCTGCCGAGGACAGGGGAGGCGAAGCTATGGCTATACCTTC
d_gene: TRBD1
abundance: once
v_gene: TRBV30
j_gene: TRBJ1-2

CDR3aa: CANSPVGGGMSTQAFF
CDR3nt: TGCGCCAACAGCCCTGTGGGCGGGGGAATGAGCACTCAAGCTTTCTTT
d_gene: NA
abundance: NA
v_gene: TRBV4-3
j_gene: TRBJ1-1

CDR3aa: CSVELRDRGTDTQYF
CDR3nt: TGCAGCGTTGAGTTGCGGGACAGGGGAACAGATACGCAGTATTTT
d_gene: TRBD1
abundance: many
v_gene: TRBV29-1
j_gene: TRBJ2-3

CDR3aa: CASSSSRDSSYKQYF
CDR3nt: TGTGCCAGCAGCTCATCCCGGGACTCCTCCTACAAGCAGTACTTC
d_gene: NA
abundance: many
v_gene: TRBV11-1
j_gene: TRBJ2-7

CDR3aa: CASSTGTSGTDTQCF
CDR3nt: TGTGCTAGCAGCACCGGGACTAGCGGCACTGATACGCAGTGTTTT
d_gene: TRBD2
abundance: NA
v_gene: TRBV11-2
j_gene: TRBJ2-3

CDR3aa: CARSLAVVSGELFF
CDR3nt: TGTGCCAGGAGCTTAGCGGTAGTTTCCGGGGAACTGTTTTTT
d_gene: NA
abundance: NA
v_gene: TRBV11-2
j_gene: TRBJ2-2

CDR3aa: CASCPGAAYQETQYF
CDR3nt: TGTGCTAGCTGTCCGGGAGCAGCGTACCAAGAGACCCAGTACTTC
d_gene: NA
abundance: NA
v_gene: TRBV28
j_gene: TRBJ2-5

CDR3aa: CASWTSGERNTGELFF
CDR3nt: TGTGCTAGCTGGACTAGCGGGGAGAGGAACACCGGGGAGCTGTTTTTT
d_gene: TRBD2
abundance: NA
v_gene: TRBV6-5
j_gene: TRBJ2-2

CDR3aa: CASSFGGEAFF
CDR3nt: TGTGCCAGCAGTTTTGGGGGTGAAGCTTTCTTT
d_gene: NA
abundance: many
v_gene: TRBV28
j_gene: TRBJ1-1

CDR3aa: CASSFRDTGELSF
CDR3nt: TGTGCCAGCAGCTTTCGGGACACTGGGGAGCTGTCTTTT
d_gene: NA
abundance: NA
v_gene: TRBV11-1
j_gene: TRBJ2-2

CDR3aa: CSLETDRGRGDTQYF
CDR3nt: TGCAGCCTTGAGACCGACAGGGGACGCGGAGATACCCAGTACTTC
d_gene: TRBD1
abundance: NA
v_gene: TRBV29-1
j_gene: TRBJ2-5

CDR3aa: CSVEVRPKETQYF
CDR3nt: TGCAGCGTTGAAGTTCGCCCCAAGGAGACCCAGTACTTC
d_gene: NA
abundance: NA
v_gene: TRBV29-1
j_gene: TRBJ2-5

CDR3aa: CARSLLGTDTQYF
CDR3nt: TGCGCCAGGAGCCTCCTTGGCACAGATACGCAGTATTTT
d_gene: NA
abundance: NA
v_gene: TRBV5-1
j_gene: TRBJ2-3

CDR3aa: CASSQVGSSGSGANVLTF
CDR3nt: TGTGCCAGCAGCCAAGTTGGGAGTAGCGGTTCTGGGGCCAACGTCCTGACTTTC
d_gene: NA
abundance: NA
v_gene: TRBV4-2
j_gene: TRBJ2-6

CDR3aa: CASSSGLAITFLNEQFF
CDR3nt: TGCGCCAGCAGCTCGGGACTAGCGATCACCTTCCTAAATGAGCAGTTCTTC
d_gene: TRBD2
abundance: many
v_gene: TRBV5-1
j_gene: TRBJ2-1

CDR3aa: CASSVEWLKGEKLFF
CDR3nt: TGTGCCAGCAGCGTAGAATGGTTGAAGGGTGAAAAACTGTTTTTT
d_gene: NA
abundance: NA
v_gene: TRBV9
j_gene: TRBJ1-4

CDR3aa: CTSSLWGGADIAKNVQYF
CDR3nt: TGTACCAGCAGTTTATGGGGTGGGGCAGACATAGCCAAAAACGTTCAGTACTTC
d_gene: NA
abundance: NA
v_gene: TRBV12-3/TRBV12-4
j_gene: TRBJ2-4